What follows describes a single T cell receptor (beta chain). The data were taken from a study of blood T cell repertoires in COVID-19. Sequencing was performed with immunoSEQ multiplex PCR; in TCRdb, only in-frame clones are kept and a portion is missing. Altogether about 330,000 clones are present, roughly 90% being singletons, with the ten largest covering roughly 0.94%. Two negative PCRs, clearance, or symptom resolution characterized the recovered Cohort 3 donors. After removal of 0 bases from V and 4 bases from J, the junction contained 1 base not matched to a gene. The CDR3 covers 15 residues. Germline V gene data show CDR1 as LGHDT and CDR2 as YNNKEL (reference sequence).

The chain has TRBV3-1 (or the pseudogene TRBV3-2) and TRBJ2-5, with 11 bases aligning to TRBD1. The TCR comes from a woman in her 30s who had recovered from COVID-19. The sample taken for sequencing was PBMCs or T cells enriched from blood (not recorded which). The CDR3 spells CASSQEDRGPETQYF. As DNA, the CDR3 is TGTGCCAGCAGCCAAGAGGACAGGGGGCCAGAGACCCAGTACTTC.